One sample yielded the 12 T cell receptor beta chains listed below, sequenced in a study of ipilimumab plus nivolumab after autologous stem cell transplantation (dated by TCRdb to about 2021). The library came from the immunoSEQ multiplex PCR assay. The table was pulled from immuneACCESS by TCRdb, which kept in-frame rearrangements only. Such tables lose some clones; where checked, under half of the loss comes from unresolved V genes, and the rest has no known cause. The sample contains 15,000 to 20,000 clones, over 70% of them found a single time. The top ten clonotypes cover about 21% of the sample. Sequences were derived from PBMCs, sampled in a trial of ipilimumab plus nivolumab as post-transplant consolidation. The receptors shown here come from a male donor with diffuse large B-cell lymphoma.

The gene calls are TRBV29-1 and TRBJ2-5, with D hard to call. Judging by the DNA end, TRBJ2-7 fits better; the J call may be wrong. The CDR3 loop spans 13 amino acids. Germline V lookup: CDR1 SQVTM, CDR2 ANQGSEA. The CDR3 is CSVEDGRSYEQYF. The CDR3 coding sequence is TGCAGCGTTGAAGATGGGCGGTCCTACGAGCAGTACTTC.

The CDR3 region has the DNA TGCAGCGCGAAACGGGCGGGGTCCGCGAACACCGGGGAGCTGTTTTTT. Protein sequence: CSAKRAGSANTGELFF. This chain connects TRBV29-1 to TRBJ2-2, with D possibly being TRBD2 (6 bases). With 7 bases removed from V and 0 bases from J, the gap between germline ends came to 18 bases. The CDR3 runs to 16 residues. CDR1 and CDR2 from the germline V gene are SQVTM and ANQGSEA.

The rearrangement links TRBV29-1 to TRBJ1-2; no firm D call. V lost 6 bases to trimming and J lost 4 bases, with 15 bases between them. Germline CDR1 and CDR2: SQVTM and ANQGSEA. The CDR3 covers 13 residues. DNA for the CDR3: TGCAGCGTCGACCCCGAGGGAGGCTATGGCTACACCTTC. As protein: CSVDPEGGYGYTF.

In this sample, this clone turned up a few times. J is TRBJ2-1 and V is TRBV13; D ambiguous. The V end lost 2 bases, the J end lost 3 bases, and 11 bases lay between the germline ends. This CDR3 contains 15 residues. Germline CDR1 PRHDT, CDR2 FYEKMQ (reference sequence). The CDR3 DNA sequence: TGTGCCAGCAGCTTATTGCAGTCAGGCTACAATGAGCAGTTCTTC. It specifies CASSLLQSGYNEQFF.

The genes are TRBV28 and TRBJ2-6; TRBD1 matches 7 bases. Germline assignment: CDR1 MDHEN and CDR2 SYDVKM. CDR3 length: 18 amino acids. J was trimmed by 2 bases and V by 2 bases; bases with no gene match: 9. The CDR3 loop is CASSLPRTGSAGANVLTF. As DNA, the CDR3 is TGTGCCAGCAGTTTACCTCGGACAGGATCAGCTGGGGCCAACGTCCTGACTTTC.

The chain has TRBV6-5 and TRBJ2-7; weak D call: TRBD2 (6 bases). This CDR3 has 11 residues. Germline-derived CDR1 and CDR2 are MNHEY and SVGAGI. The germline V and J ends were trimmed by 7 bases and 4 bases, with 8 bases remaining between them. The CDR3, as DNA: TGTGCCAGCACCGGGGGATACGAGCAGTACTTC. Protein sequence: CASTGGYEQYF.

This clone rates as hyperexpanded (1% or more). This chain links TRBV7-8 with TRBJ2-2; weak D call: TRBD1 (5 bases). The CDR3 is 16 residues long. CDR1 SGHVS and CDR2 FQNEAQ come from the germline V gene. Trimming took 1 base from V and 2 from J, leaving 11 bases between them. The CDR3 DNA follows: TGTGCCAGCAGCTTAGTTTGGGGCAGCAACACCGGGGAGCTGTTTTTT. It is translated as CASSLVWGSNTGELFF.

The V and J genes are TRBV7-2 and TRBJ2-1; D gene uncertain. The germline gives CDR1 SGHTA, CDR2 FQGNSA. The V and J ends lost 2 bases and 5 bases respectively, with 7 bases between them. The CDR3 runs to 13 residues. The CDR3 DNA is TGTGCCAGCAGCTTATCTCTAAACAATGAGCAGTTCTTC. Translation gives CASSLSLNNEQFF.

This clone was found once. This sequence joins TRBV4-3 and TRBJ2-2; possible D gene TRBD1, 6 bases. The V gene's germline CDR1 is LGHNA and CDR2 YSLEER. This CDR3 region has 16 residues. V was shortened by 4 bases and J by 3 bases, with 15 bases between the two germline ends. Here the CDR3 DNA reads TGCGCCAGCAGCCGCGTGTGGGGGCCCCACACCGGGGAGCTGTTTTTT. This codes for CASSRVWGPHTGELFF.

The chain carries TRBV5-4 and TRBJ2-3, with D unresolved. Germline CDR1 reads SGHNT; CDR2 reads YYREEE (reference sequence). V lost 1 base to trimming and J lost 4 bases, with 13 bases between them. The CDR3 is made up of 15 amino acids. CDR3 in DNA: TGTGCCAGCAGCTTGAGAACGGGTGGAGCAGATACGCAGTATTTT. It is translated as CASSLRTGGADTQYF.

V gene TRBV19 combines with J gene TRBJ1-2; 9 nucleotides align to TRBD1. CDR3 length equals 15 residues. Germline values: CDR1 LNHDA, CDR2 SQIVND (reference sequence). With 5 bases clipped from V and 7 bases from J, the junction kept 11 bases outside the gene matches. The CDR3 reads CASSSTGQGLGGYTF. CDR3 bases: TGTGCCAGTAGTTCGACCGGACAGGGGCTCGGTGGCTACACCTTC.

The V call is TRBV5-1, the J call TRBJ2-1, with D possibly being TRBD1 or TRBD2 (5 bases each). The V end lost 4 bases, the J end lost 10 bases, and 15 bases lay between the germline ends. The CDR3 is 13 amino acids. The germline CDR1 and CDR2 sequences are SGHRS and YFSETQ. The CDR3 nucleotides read TGCGCCAGCAGCCTCCGGACGGGACGAGAGCAGTTCTTC. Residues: CASSLRTGREQFF.